A selection of T cell receptor beta chains follows, all from one sample in a study of blood T cell repertoires in COVID-19. The data were produced by immunoSEQ multiplex PCR, yet TCRdb's version contains in-frame clones alone and is incomplete. The table lists under 500,000 clones, about 90% of them singletons, with around 1.8% in the top ten. Sequencing was performed on PBMCs or T cells enriched from blood (not recorded which). Every receptor here comes from a woman aged 18-29 years with acute COVID-19. CDR3s include the opening cysteine and the closing phenylalanine or tryptophan. Fields, in order: clone size, D gene, J gene, V gene, CDR3 DNA, CDR3 protein. A D gene is named only where the DNA matches it firmly. Not every row has a clone size; where given, it reads once, few, many or a size class.

>.|.|TRBJ2-3|TRBV21-1
TGTGCCAGCAGCAAACAGGGGGCGAGAGAAGATACGCAGTATTTT
CASSKQGAREDTQYF
>.|TRBD2|TRBJ2-7|TRBV28
TGTGCCAGCAGTTCCACGTGGACTAGCGGGAGTTCCTACGAGCAGTACTTC
CASSSTWTSGSSYEQYF
>.|.|TRBJ1-2|TRBV21-1
TGTGCCAGCAGCAAAACCGACAGGGGTAACTATGGCTACACCTTC
CASSKTDRGNYGYTF
>once|.|TRBJ2-2|TRBV5-6
TGTGCCACCCGGGGTACCGGGCTAACCTTTGCAGGGGAGCTGTTTTTT
CATRGTGLTFAGELFF
>.|TRBD1|TRBJ1-4|TRBV9
TGTGCCAGCAGCGTAGAGCAAGGAGGGACAGCGAATGAAAAACTGTTTTTT
CASSVEQGGTANEKLFF
>.|TRBD1|TRBJ2-1|TRBV28
TGTGCCACCTATGAGAGGGGGCATCGGGAGCAGTTCTTC
CATYERGHREQFF
>.|.|TRBJ2-1|TRBV15
TGTGCCACCAGCATGAGGGCGGCTATAAACAATGAGCAGTTCTTC
CATSMRAAINNEQFF
>.|.|TRBJ1-3|TRBV5-1
TGCGCCAGCAGCTTGGGACAGCAGGACACCATATATTTT
CASSLGQQDTIYF
>many|.|TRBJ2-1|TRBV20-1
TGCAGTGCTAAACTGGGGGACTCACAGTTCTTC
CSAKLGDSQFF
>few|.|TRBJ1-2|TRBV28
TGTGCCAGCAGTTTAGGTCCGGGTTGGGGCTACACCTTC
CASSLGPGWGYTF
>once|TRBD2|TRBJ2-3|TRBV7-6
TGTGCCAGCAGCCTGCGGACTAGCGGGAGTATCACAGATACGCAGTATTTT
CASSLRTSGSITDTQYF
>.|TRBD1|TRBJ1-1|TRBV2
TGTGCCAGCAGTTCAGACAGGGGTGGCGAAGCTTTCTTT
CASSSDRGGEAFF
>.|TRBD1|TRBJ2-1|TRBV11-2
TGTGCCAGCCAGGACCGGGACAGGGGCTACAATGAGCAGTTCTTC
CASQDRDRGYNEQFF
>.|.|TRBJ2-5|TRBV9
TGTGCCAGCAGCGTAGGAGAGGGCAGAGAGACCCAGTACTTC
CASSVGEGRETQYF
>once|.|TRBJ1-2|TRBV6-5
TGTGCCAGCAGTACCCATTTAATGGGGGCAGGGGGCTACACCTTC
CASSTHLMGAGGYTF
>.|TRBD2|TRBJ2-1|TRBV9
TGTGCCAGCAGCTATAGCGGGCAGGCCAGCTACAATGAGCAGTTCTTC
CASSYSGQASYNEQFF
>.|.|TRBJ2-5|TRBV5-1
TGCGCCAGCAGCACGCCCGGGACATTTGAGACCCAGTACTTC
CASSTPGTFETQYF
>.|.|TRBJ2-2|TRBV5-4
TGTGCCAGCAGATCCCTGAGCGGGAACACCGGGGAGCTGTTTTTT
CASRSLSGNTGELFF
>.|TRBD1|TRBJ2-2|TRBV5-1
TGCGCCAGCAGCTGGGGACAGGGGCGTTACACCGGGGAGCTGTTTTTT
CASSWGQGRYTGELFF
>.|TRBD1|TRBJ1-5|TRBV30
TGTGCCTGGAGTTTACAGGGGGCCCAGCCCCAGCATTTT
CAWSLQGAQPQHF
>.|.|TRBJ1-1|TRBV11-2
TGTGCCAGCAGCTTAACGGGTTCACGGGTGGCTACTGAAGCTTTCTTT
CASSLTGSRVATEAFF
>.|.|TRBJ1-5|TRBV21-1
TGTGCCAGCAGTCCCGGGATAGAGAGCAATCAGCCCCAGCATTTT
CASSPGIESNQPQHF
>.|TRBD2|TRBJ2-5|TRBV7-2
TGTGCCAGCAGCTCACTAGCGGGATCGGTTGAGACCCAGTACTTC
CASSSLAGSVETQYF
>.|.|TRBJ1-3|TRBV15
TGTGCCACCAGCAGAGATCCCCAAGCCTCTGGAAACACCATATATTTT
CATSRDPQASGNTIYF
>.|.|TRBJ2-1|TRBV7-9
TGTGCCAGCAGCTTGGACACATCCTACAATGAGCAGTTCTTC
CASSLDTSYNEQFF
>.|TRBD2|TRBJ2-7|TRBV7-2
TGTGCCAGCAGCCCATATACTGGCGGGAGTTACGAGCAGTACTTC
CASSPYTGGSYEQYF
>.|TRBD1|TRBJ1-6|TRBV9
TGTGCCAGCAGCGCCACAGGGGGCGGTAATTCACCCCTCCACTTT
CASSATGGGNSPLHF
>.|TRBD2|TRBJ2-3|TRBV9
TGTGCCAGCAGCGTAGAGAACCCCCGCCCGTTAGCGGGGGGGCTCTGGGGCACAGATACGCAGTATTTT
CASSVENPRPLAGGLWGTDTQYF
>.|TRBD2|TRBJ2-1|TRBV5-1
TGCGCCAGCAGCTTATTCCTAGCGGGGGGTTCGATCAATGAGCAGTTCTTC
CASSLFLAGGSINEQFF
>.|TRBD1|TRBJ2-7|TRBV27
TGTGCCAGCAGTTTAAGGCCGGGACAGGGGGTGGGGGAGCAGTACTTC
CASSLRPGQGVGEQYF
>.|.|TRBJ1-1|TRBV7-8
TGTGCCAGCAGCTTAGGAGGGTTGTCCACTGAAGCTTTCTTT
CASSLGGLSTEAFF
>.|.|TRBJ1-2|TRBV5-5
TGTGCCAGCAGCTTGGACGTGACAGAAACCGGCTATGGCTACACCTTC
CASSLDVTETGYGYTF
>.|TRBD2|TRBJ2-3|TRBV28
TGTGCCAGCAGCGGACTAGCCCTCACGGATACGCAGTATTTT
CASSGLALTDTQYF
>.|TRBD2|TRBJ2-1|TRBV5-1
TGCGCCAGCAGCTTGGCCGGGACTAGCTTTCACAATGAGCAGTTCTTC
CASSLAGTSFHNEQFF
>.|TRBD1|TRBJ2-3|TRBV12-3/TRBV12-4
TGTGCCAGCACCAGGGACAGGGCAGATACGCAGTATTTT
CASTRDRADTQYF
>few|.|TRBJ1-2|TRBV30
TGTGCCTGGAGATTAGAGGGGGTCTCCTATGGCTACACCTTC
CAWRLEGVSYGYTF
>.|.|TRBJ1-1|TRBV5-1
TGCGCCAGCAGCTTGAACGGGGGGGTATTAGCCGCTGAAGCTTTCTTT
CASSLNGGVLAAEAFF
>.|TRBD1|TRBJ1-5|TRBV6-7
TGTGCCAGCAGCCGAGACAGGGGTGGCAATCAGCCCCAGCATTTT
CASSRDRGGNQPQHF
>few|.|TRBJ2-3|TRBV29-1
TGCAGCGTTGAAGATCGATTGCGGGTGAGCACAGATACGCAGTATTTT
CSVEDRLRVSTDTQYF
>.|.|TRBJ1-5|TRBV6-5
TGTGCCAGCAGTTACTCCTACAGAGAAGATCAGCCCCAGCATTTT
CASSYSYREDQPQHF
>.|TRBD1|TRBJ1-2|TRBV27
TGTGCCAGCGCCCAGGACAGGGGGCGAAACTATGGCTACACCTTC
CASAQDRGRNYGYTF
>.|.|TRBJ1-1|TRBV11-2
TGTGCCAGCAGCTTCAGGGTGAACACTGAAGCTTTCTTT
CASSFRVNTEAFF
>.|.|TRBJ2-3|TRBV7-2
TGTGCCAGCAGCTTAGGTGCGGGCCGCACAGATACGCAGTATTTT
CASSLGAGRTDTQYF
>.|.|TRBJ2-6|TRBV2
TGTGCCAGCAGCGGCGGACAGTTAGGGGCCAACGTCCTGACTTTC
CASSGGQLGANVLTF
>.|TRBD2|TRBJ2-7|TRBV6-5
TGTGCCAGCAGCAGGGGACTAGCTGGACCCTACGAGCAGTACTTC
CASSRGLAGPYEQYF
>.|.|TRBJ2-3|TRBV7-9
TGTGCCAGCATGCTAGCCGAGAACACAGATACGCAGTATTTT
CASMLAENTDTQYF
>once|TRBD1|TRBJ1-2|TRBV3-1/TRBV3-2
TGTGCCAGCAGCCAGGAGGATATTAGGGGGACAGGGCGCGTTGGCTACACCTTC
CASSQEDIRGTGRVGYTF
>few|.|TRBJ1-2|TRBV5-1
TGCGCCAGCAGCTTGGAAGGACTTAGCTATGGCTACACCTTC
CASSLEGLSYGYTF
>.|.|TRBJ1-2|TRBV5-6
TGTGCCAGCGGATCCGGGTCCTATGGCTACACCTTC
CASGSGSYGYTF
>.|TRBD1|TRBJ1-5|TRBV6-5
TGTGCCAGCAGAGTAACAGGGGATGAGGATCAGCCCCAGCATTTT
CASRVTGDEDQPQHF